These T cell receptor beta chains were read from a single sample in a study of blood T cell repertoires in COVID-19. The repertoire was sequenced with immunoSEQ multiplex PCR; TCRdb's copy has only in-frame clones and lacks some. This table holds about 360,000 clones, around 87% found once. The sequencing sample was made of peripheral blood. All receptors derive from a human donor in a cohort sampled during active COVID-19. Both conserved end residues are part of each CDR3. D genes are given only for firm matches. Rows give clone size only sometimes, using once, few, many, or a class for an expanded clone.

cdr3_nt: TGTGCCATCAGCCCTCGAGGGTTCTCTGGAAACACCATATATTTT
cdr3_aa: CAISPRGFSGNTIYF
j_call: TRBJ1-3
d_call: NA
clone_size: NA
v_call: TRBV10-3

cdr3_nt: TGTGCCAGCAGCCCATCCCGACTAGCCTTTGACACCGGGGAGCTGTTTTTT
cdr3_aa: CASSPSRLAFDTGELFF
j_call: TRBJ2-2
d_call: TRBD2
clone_size: NA
v_call: TRBV7-8

cdr3_nt: TGTGCCAGCAGCCTGGGGGGACAGGTATACAATGAGCAGTTCTTC
cdr3_aa: CASSLGGQVYNEQFF
j_call: TRBJ2-1
d_call: TRBD1
clone_size: NA
v_call: TRBV9

cdr3_nt: TGCGCCAGCAGACGGGGAAGCACAGATACGCAGTATTTT
cdr3_aa: CASRRGSTDTQYF
j_call: TRBJ2-3
d_call: NA
clone_size: NA
v_call: TRBV4-1

cdr3_nt: TGTGCCAGCTCACCTCTACCATTGACAGGGACCTACAATGAGCAGTTCTTC
cdr3_aa: CASSPLPLTGTYNEQFF
j_call: TRBJ2-1
d_call: TRBD1
clone_size: NA
v_call: TRBV18

cdr3_nt: TGTGCCAGCAGTCGCCTAGGGAGCGGGAGGTTCGAGCAGTACTTC
cdr3_aa: CASSRLGSGRFEQYF
j_call: TRBJ2-7
d_call: TRBD2
clone_size: NA
v_call: TRBV6-5

cdr3_nt: TGTGCCAGCAGGGACCCACAGGGTTACACTGAAGCTTTCTTT
cdr3_aa: CASRDPQGYTEAFF
j_call: TRBJ1-1
d_call: NA
clone_size: NA
v_call: TRBV7-2

cdr3_nt: TGCGCCAGCAGCCTTTCCCCACAGGGGATCTCCACTGAAGCTTTCTTT
cdr3_aa: CASSLSPQGISTEAFF
j_call: TRBJ1-1
d_call: TRBD1
clone_size: NA
v_call: TRBV4-1

cdr3_nt: TGTGCCAGCAGCCGCGGAGGAACTAATGAAAAACTGTTTTTT
cdr3_aa: CASSRGGTNEKLFF
j_call: TRBJ1-4
d_call: NA
clone_size: few
v_call: TRBV11-2

cdr3_nt: TGTGCCAGCAGTCCCGGACAGGGTTGGACAGATACGCAGTATTTT
cdr3_aa: CASSPGQGWTDTQYF
j_call: TRBJ2-3
d_call: TRBD1
clone_size: NA
v_call: TRBV28

cdr3_nt: TGTGCCAGCAGCATGGTTGGGACAGGGGGCTTTCTTAACTATGGCTACACCTTC
cdr3_aa: CASSMVGTGGFLNYGYTF
j_call: TRBJ1-2
d_call: TRBD1
clone_size: NA
v_call: TRBV5-6

cdr3_nt: TGTGCCAGCAGCGAGGGGACAGGGCAAAATTCACCCCTCCACTTT
cdr3_aa: CASSEGTGQNSPLHF
j_call: TRBJ1-6
d_call: TRBD1
clone_size: NA
v_call: TRBV3-1/TRBV3-2

cdr3_nt: TGTGCCAGCAGTCCCCCCGGGGATTTCTACGAGCAGTACTTC
cdr3_aa: CASSPPGDFYEQYF
j_call: TRBJ2-7
d_call: NA
clone_size: NA
v_call: TRBV28

cdr3_nt: TGTGCCAGTAGTACCCTCCCCCTACAATCAAGGAGTGAAAAACTGTTTTTT
cdr3_aa: CASSTLPLQSRSEKLFF
j_call: TRBJ1-4
d_call: NA
clone_size: many
v_call: TRBV19

cdr3_nt: TGTGCCAGCTCACCACCGGCCCGACTAGCGGGAGATAGGGAGACCCAGTACTTC
cdr3_aa: CASSPPARLAGDRETQYF
j_call: TRBJ2-5
d_call: TRBD2
clone_size: NA
v_call: TRBV18

cdr3_nt: TGTGCCAGCAGCCGGAGACCGGCCGGTAATGAAAAACTGTTTTTT
cdr3_aa: CASSRRPAGNEKLFF
j_call: TRBJ1-4
d_call: NA
clone_size: few
v_call: TRBV5-4

cdr3_nt: TGTGCCAGCTCACCATCCGGACTGACCGAGGAGGTCCAGTACTTC
cdr3_aa: CASSPSGLTEEVQYF
j_call: TRBJ2-5
d_call: NA
clone_size: NA
v_call: TRBV18

cdr3_nt: TGTGCCAGCAGTGAATCGAAGGACTCCTACTCCTACGAGCAGTACTTC
cdr3_aa: CASSESKDSYSYEQYF
j_call: TRBJ2-7
d_call: NA
clone_size: NA
v_call: TRBV25-1

cdr3_nt: TGTGCCAGCAGCTTATTTGGAGAAGGGACAGGGTACAACGAGCAGTACTTC
cdr3_aa: CASSLFGEGTGYNEQYF
j_call: TRBJ2-7
d_call: TRBD1
clone_size: NA
v_call: TRBV28

cdr3_nt: TGTGCCAGCAGCTTTGGCAGAACCTACGAGCAGTACTTC
cdr3_aa: CASSFGRTYEQYF
j_call: TRBJ2-7
d_call: NA
clone_size: NA
v_call: TRBV7-8

cdr3_nt: TGTGCCAGCAGCTTCACAGGGCTTGAAGCTTTCTTT
cdr3_aa: CASSFTGLEAFF
j_call: TRBJ1-1
d_call: NA
clone_size: NA
v_call: TRBV7-6

cdr3_nt: TGTGCCACCCTGAGCGAGGGTAGCGATACGCAGTATTTT
cdr3_aa: CATLSEGSDTQYF
j_call: TRBJ2-3
d_call: NA
clone_size: NA
v_call: TRBV10-3

cdr3_nt: TGTGCCAGCTCACCAGGGGCAGACCCAACCACAGATACGCAGTATTTT
cdr3_aa: CASSPGADPTTDTQYF
j_call: TRBJ2-3
d_call: NA
clone_size: NA
v_call: TRBV18

cdr3_nt: TGTGCCAGCGGAGAACTAGCGGGAGTAAAGACCCAGTACTTC
cdr3_aa: CASGELAGVKTQYF
j_call: TRBJ2-5
d_call: TRBD2
clone_size: NA
v_call: TRBV5-8

cdr3_nt: TGTGCCAGCAGCCGAGGGGACTACCCGGGGTACGAGCAGTACTTC
cdr3_aa: CASSRGDYPGYEQYF
j_call: TRBJ2-7
d_call: TRBD2
clone_size: NA
v_call: TRBV7-8

cdr3_nt: TGTGCCAGCAGTTCCGCCCCGGGGGTGCTGGGCAATGAGCAGTTCTTC
cdr3_aa: CASSSAPGVLGNEQFF
j_call: TRBJ2-1
d_call: NA
clone_size: NA
v_call: TRBV6-2/TRBV6-3

cdr3_nt: TGTGCCTGGAGGGCACGGGACAGGCCTAGGGACACTGAAGCTTTCTTT
cdr3_aa: CAWRARDRPRDTEAFF
j_call: TRBJ1-1
d_call: TRBD1
clone_size: NA
v_call: TRBV30

cdr3_nt: TGTGCCAGCAGCTTAGAACAGCAGCAGTACTTC
cdr3_aa: CASSLEQQQYF
j_call: TRBJ2-7
d_call: NA
clone_size: NA
v_call: TRBV7-8

cdr3_nt: TGTGCCTGGAGGGAATCTACAGGGAGTAGCACAGATACGCAGTATTTT
cdr3_aa: CAWRESTGSSTDTQYF
j_call: TRBJ2-3
d_call: NA
clone_size: NA
v_call: TRBV30

cdr3_nt: TGTGCCATCAGCCCCGGGGGGCGCGACGAGCAGTTCTTC
cdr3_aa: CAISPGGRDEQFF
j_call: TRBJ2-1
d_call: NA
clone_size: NA
v_call: TRBV10-3

cdr3_nt: TGTGCCAGCAGCCACTCCCAAATAACTAGCATAATGGGTGGTGAGCAGTTCTTC
cdr3_aa: CASSHSQITSIMGGEQFF
j_call: TRBJ2-1
d_call: NA
clone_size: NA
v_call: TRBV4-2